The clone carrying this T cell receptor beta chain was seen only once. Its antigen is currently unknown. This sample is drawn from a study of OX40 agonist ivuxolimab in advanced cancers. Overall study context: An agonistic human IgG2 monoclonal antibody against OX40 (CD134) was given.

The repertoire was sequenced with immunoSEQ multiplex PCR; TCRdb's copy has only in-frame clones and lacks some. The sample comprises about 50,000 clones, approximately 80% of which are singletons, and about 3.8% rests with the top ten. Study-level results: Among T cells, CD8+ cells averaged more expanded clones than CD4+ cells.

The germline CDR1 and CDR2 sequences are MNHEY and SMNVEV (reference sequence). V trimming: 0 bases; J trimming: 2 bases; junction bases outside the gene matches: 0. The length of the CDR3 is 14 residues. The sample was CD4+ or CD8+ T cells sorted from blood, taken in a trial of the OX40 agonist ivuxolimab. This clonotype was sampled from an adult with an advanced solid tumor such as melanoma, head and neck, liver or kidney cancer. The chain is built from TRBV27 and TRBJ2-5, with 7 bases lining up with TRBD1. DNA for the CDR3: TGTGCCAGCAGTTTATCGGGACAGCAAGAGACCCAGTACTTC. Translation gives CASSLSGQQETQYF.